This T cell receptor (beta chain) was observed in a study of blood T cell repertoires in COVID-19. This clone has more than one count but fewer than ten. Generated by immunoSEQ multiplex PCR, the TCRdb table keeps only in-frame clones and is missing some. The data show 70,000 or so clones, approximately 86% seen once. This sequence was found in a woman in her fifties or sixties with acute or convalescent COVID-19. Material: peripheral blood.

The CDR3 region has the DNA TGTGCCAGCAGCTCCAGCGGCCGTAGCAATCAGCCCCAGCATTTT. Protein: CASSSSGRSNQPQHF. V is TRBV5-8 and J is TRBJ1-5; D ambiguous. V lost 3 bases, J lost 0 bases, and 10 bases lay in between. Germline CDR1 reads SGHTS; CDR2 reads YDEGEE. This CDR3 has 15 residues.